The 3 T cell receptor beta chains below were found in one sample sequenced in a study of shared clonotypes between healthy human individuals. TCRdb keeps only in-frame clones here, not all; method: immunoSEQ multiplex PCR. The sample holds approximately 940,000 clones, approximately 80% seen once. Sequenced sample: memory CD4+ T cells sorted from blood. Subset noted: CD45RA-negative fraction. Receptors originate from a man younger than 35 in good health.

The V and J genes are TRBV7-8 and TRBJ2-6; D unresolved. Trimming pared 2 bases from V and 1 base from J, leaving 15 bases between. CDR1 is SGHVS, CDR2 FQNEAQ, per germline. The CDR3 runs 18 residues. The CDR3 is CASSLPESLLSGANVLTF. DNA of the CDR3: TGTGCCAGCAGCTTACCCGAGTCCTTGCTATCTGGGGCCAACGTCCTGACTTTC.

In nucleotides, the CDR3 is TGTGCCAGCAGTGAATCCGGGGGCACTCAGCCCCAGCATTTT. As protein: CASSESGGTQPQHF. The chain joins TRBV6-1 to TRBJ1-5, with D perhaps matching TRBD1 (6 bases). This CDR3 region has 14 residues. The V and J ends lost 2 bases and 6 bases respectively, with 11 bases between them. Germline CDR1 MNHNS, CDR2 SASEGT.

V is TRBV11-3 and J is TRBJ2-7; D possibly uses TRBD1 or TRBD2 (5 bases each). The CDR3 covers 15 residues. Per the germline V gene, CDR1 is SGHNT and CDR2 is YENEEA. Trimming shortened V by 5 bases and J by 1 base, and 15 bases separated the two germline ends. This CDR3 reads CASSVGGHRSYEQYF. The CDR3 nucleotides read TGTGCCAGCAGCGTCGGAGGACACAGATCCTACGAGCAGTACTTC.